The rows below give T cell receptor beta chains drawn from one sample of a study of blood T cell repertoires in COVID-19. Profiled with immunoSEQ multiplex PCR; TCRdb holds only in-frame clones, not every one. The sample records over 150,000 clones, around 84% being singletons. The sequencing input was peripheral blood. The receptors originated from a middle-aged man with acute or convalescent COVID-19. Both conserved end residues are part of each CDR3. D genes are given only for firm matches.

TRBJ1-1,TRBD1,TRBV27,CASNPDRGREAFF
TRBJ2-5,TRBD2,TRBV5-1,CASSLALAGGYETQYF
TRBJ1-4,TRBD1,TRBV5-4,CASSFPGQGAPNEKLFF
TRBJ1-4,-,TRBV28,CASRSQGSNEKLFF
TRBJ1-1,-,TRBV6-5,CASSSQRPPQAFF
TRBJ1-2,-,TRBV28,CASRAEYGYTF
TRBJ1-2,-,TRBV2,CASSGDTGIYGYTF
TRBJ1-5,-,TRBV19,CASSPRTGGNQPQHF
TRBJ1-1,-,TRBV12-3/TRBV12-4,CASTHGQTTEAFF
TRBJ1-5,-,TRBV5-1,CASRPDYSNQPQHF
TRBJ2-2,-,TRBV5-4,CASSHPNPNTGELFF
TRBJ1-5,-,TRBV4-2,CASSQDLADQPQHF
TRBJ1-1,TRBD1,TRBV2,CASSESLTGMDEAFF
TRBJ1-2,-,TRBV5-1,CASSPDGGLNYGYTF
TRBJ1-6,-,TRBV12-3/TRBV12-4,CASSSMKGSPLHF
TRBJ2-2,TRBD2,TRBV14,CASSRLAGVTGELFF
TRBJ1-4,TRBD1,TRBV6-6,CASSYPVGQVNEKLFF
TRBJ1-5,TRBD1,TRBV5-1,CASSSDRGGQPQHF
TRBJ1-1,TRBD1,TRBV5-1,CASSARTGGPNTEAFF
TRBJ2-7,-,TRBV24-1,CALNGDDSYEQYF
TRBJ1-1,-,TRBV11-3,CASSLDSSGVNTEAFF
TRBJ2-3,-,TRBV5-1,CASSLGSLLRDTQYF
TRBJ2-1,TRBD1,TRBV28,CASSLSQGALNEQFF
TRBJ1-1,-,TRBV28,CASSSGQGRANTEAFF
TRBJ1-2,TRBD1,TRBV5-4,CASSIQGAPNYGYTF
TRBJ1-1,-,TRBV7-6,CATTGNTEAFF
TRBJ1-1,-,TRBV18,CASSPSYEAFF
TRBJ2-4,TRBD1,TRBV4-1,CASSQPGQGANLQYF
TRBJ1-2,-,TRBV19,CASSIGQFGSGYTF
TRBJ2-7,-,TRBV6-2/TRBV6-3,CASSYSAQAVRPYEQYF
TRBJ2-6,-,TRBV14,CASSLRTAVSGANVLTF
TRBJ2-5,TRBD1,TRBV19,CASSPRTGQETQYF
TRBJ1-2,TRBD1,TRBV5-6,CASSLPGQSYGYTF
TRBJ2-1,TRBD2,TRBV10-3,CAISESRPETSGGYNEQFF
TRBJ1-3,-,TRBV13,CASSLEQGFGAGNTIYF
TRBJ2-7,TRBD1,TRBV7-8,CASSSSLRTGSYEQYF
TRBJ2-7,-,TRBV7-3,CASSPGLTDYEQYF
TRBJ2-1,-,TRBV29-1,CSVAPQTRIDNEQFF
TRBJ2-5,TRBD2,TRBV6-2/TRBV6-3,CASSYGAGSLAETQYF
TRBJ1-6,-,TRBV11-1,CASSLSTSGNSPLHF
TRBJ2-1,-,TRBV4-1,CASSQGGGNEQFF